The rows below give T cell receptor beta chains drawn from one sample of a study of vaccination effects on CD4 cells after COVID-19. The antigens of these receptors remain unknown. Produced via immunoSEQ multiplex PCR; TCRdb's table is partial and in-frame only. The sample includes roughly 16,000 clones, 70% to 80% seen only once; the top ten take over 15%. The source was CD4+ T cells from PBMCs cultured with HCoV-NL63 spike peptides, collected after COVID-19 vaccination. The receptors stem from a human donor who received a COVID-19 vaccine. Both conserved end residues are part of each CDR3. Each record gives: D gene, V gene, clone size, J gene, CDR3 length, CDR3 protein, CDR3 DNA. The D gene is left open where the match is weak. Some rows mark clone size as missing; the rest say once, few, many or name a class of expanded clone.

d_gene: NA; v_gene: TRBV11-2; abundance: NA; j_gene: TRBJ2-7; len: 15; CDR3aa: CASSLLRGRYYEQYF; CDR3nt: TGTGCCAGCAGCTTACTTCGGGGGCGTTACTACGAGCAGTACTTC
d_gene: NA; v_gene: TRBV9; abundance: few; j_gene: TRBJ1-2; len: 14; CDR3aa: CASSPVGGNYGYTF; CDR3nt: TGTGCCAGCAGCCCCGTCGGAGGAAACTATGGCTACACCTTC
d_gene: NA; v_gene: TRBV18; abundance: NA; j_gene: TRBJ1-1; len: 15; CDR3aa: CASSPRGTTNTEAFF; CDR3nt: TGTGCCAGCTCACCCCGTGGGACAACGAACACTGAAGCTTTCTTT
d_gene: NA; v_gene: TRBV5-4; abundance: NA; j_gene: TRBJ1-1; len: 14; CDR3aa: CASSFGTPNTEAFF; CDR3nt: TGTGCCAGCAGCTTCGGGACACCGAACACTGAAGCTTTCTTT
d_gene: TRBD2; v_gene: TRBV6-4; abundance: few; j_gene: TRBJ2-3; len: 14; CDR3aa: CASSERGGTDTQYF; CDR3nt: TGTGCCAGCAGTGAGCGGGGGGGCACAGATACGCAGTATTTT
d_gene: NA; v_gene: TRBV18; abundance: NA; j_gene: TRBJ1-3; len: 15; CDR3aa: CASSPRQGSGNTIYF; CDR3nt: TGTGCCAGCTCTCCTCGGCAGGGGTCTGGAAACACCATATATTTT
d_gene: NA; v_gene: TRBV4-3; abundance: NA; j_gene: TRBJ2-5; len: 15; CDR3aa: CASSQGGALQETQYF; CDR3nt: TGCGCCAGCAGCCAAGGGGGGGCTCTACAAGAGACCCAGTACTTC
d_gene: NA; v_gene: TRBV10-3; abundance: NA; j_gene: TRBJ2-7; len: 14; CDR3aa: CAISESASPYEQYF; CDR3nt: TGTGCCATCAGTGAGTCGGCTAGTCCCTACGAGCAGTACTTC
d_gene: TRBD1; v_gene: TRBV19; abundance: NA; j_gene: TRBJ1-2; len: 16; CDR3aa: CASSISGTGVLYGYTF; CDR3nt: TGTGCCAGTAGTATATCGGGGACAGGAGTTCTATATGGCTACACCTTC
d_gene: NA; v_gene: TRBV15; abundance: NA; j_gene: TRBJ1-1; len: 14; CDR3aa: CATSKGELRTEAFF; CDR3nt: TGTGCCACCAGCAAGGGGGAGTTAAGGACTGAAGCTTTCTTT
d_gene: TRBD1; v_gene: TRBV6-6; abundance: NA; j_gene: TRBJ2-7; len: 14; CDR3aa: CASSWGQPLGEQYF; CDR3nt: TGTGCCAGCAGTTGGGGACAGCCCCTCGGAGAGCAGTACTTC
d_gene: NA; v_gene: TRBV5-6; abundance: NA; j_gene: TRBJ1-1; len: 14; CDR3aa: CASSEDGGNTEAFF; CDR3nt: TGTGCCAGCAGCGAGGACGGGGGGAACACTGAAGCTTTCTTT
d_gene: TRBD2; v_gene: TRBV7-3; abundance: NA; j_gene: TRBJ2-1; len: 14; CDR3aa: CASSLGTSVNEQFF; CDR3nt: TGTGCCAGCAGCTTAGGGACTAGCGTCAATGAGCAGTTCTTC
d_gene: TRBD1; v_gene: TRBV29-1; abundance: few; j_gene: TRBJ1-1; len: 14; CDR3aa: CSVFRTGISTEAFF; CDR3nt: TGCAGCGTTTTCCGGACAGGGATTAGCACTGAAGCTTTCTTT
d_gene: NA; v_gene: TRBV15; abundance: NA; j_gene: TRBJ1-1; len: 13; CDR3aa: CATQWDPNTEAFF; CDR3nt: TGTGCCACCCAATGGGACCCGAACACTGAAGCTTTCTTT
d_gene: NA; v_gene: TRBV7-9; abundance: NA; j_gene: TRBJ1-5; len: 13; CDR3aa: CAIAQGPYQPQHF; CDR3nt: TGTGCCATCGCACAGGGCCCGTACCAGCCCCAGCATTTT
d_gene: NA; v_gene: TRBV5-1; abundance: few; j_gene: TRBJ1-1; len: 15; CDR3aa: CASSLYVPQNTEAFF; CDR3nt: TGCGCCAGCAGCTTGTATGTACCCCAGAACACTGAAGCTTTCTTT
d_gene: TRBD1; v_gene: TRBV18; abundance: NA; j_gene: TRBJ2-2; len: 15; CDR3aa: CASDGTGGFTGELFF; CDR3nt: TGTGCCAGCGACGGGACAGGGGGCTTCACCGGGGAGCTGTTTTTT
d_gene: NA; v_gene: TRBV29-1; abundance: NA; j_gene: TRBJ2-3; len: 13; CDR3aa: CSVGLAITDTQYF; CDR3nt: TGCAGCGTTGGCCTAGCGATCACAGATACGCAGTATTTT
d_gene: TRBD1; v_gene: TRBV9; abundance: NA; j_gene: TRBJ1-1; len: 14; CDR3aa: CASSAGTGGTEAFF; CDR3nt: TGTGCCAGCAGCGCCGGGACAGGGGGCACTGAAGCTTTCTTT
d_gene: NA; v_gene: TRBV18; abundance: NA; j_gene: TRBJ1-5; len: 16; CDR3aa: CASSPLSGDSNQPQHF; CDR3nt: TGTGCCAGCTCACCACTTTCAGGGGATAGCAATCAGCCCCAGCATTTT
d_gene: NA; v_gene: TRBV4-1; abundance: NA; j_gene: TRBJ1-1; len: 13; CDR3aa: CASSQEARGLAFF; CDR3nt: TGCGCCAGCAGCCAAGAGGCGCGTGGGCTAGCTTTCTTT
d_gene: NA; v_gene: TRBV13; abundance: NA; j_gene: TRBJ2-2; len: 16; CDR3aa: CASSLGRLQETGELFF; CDR3nt: TGTGCCAGCAGCTTAGGCCGGCTACAAGAGACCGGGGAGCTGTTTTTT
d_gene: NA; v_gene: TRBV29-1; abundance: NA; j_gene: TRBJ1-1; len: 12; CDR3aa: CSVVDSNTEAFF; CDR3nt: TGCAGCGTTGTGGATTCTAACACTGAAGCTTTCTTT